Described below is a single TCR beta chain sequence and its context. Its antigen is still unknown. This record belongs to a study of cytomegalovirus exposure and HLA in healthy donors. PCR used 60 Vbeta primers and 13 Jbeta primers. The method was immunoSEQ multiplex PCR; TCRdb's version includes in-frame clones alone and lacks a portion of them. The sample records about 43,000 clones, about 60% being singletons. Notes on the study in general: Approximately 160 TCR beta chains were listed as cytomegalovirus-associated. Equally common other TCR beta chains were less clonally expanded than HLA-associated ones, a later analysis found. Most observed TCR sequences were rare, whereas some public TCRs were detected in many donors.

The CDR3 runs to 12 residues. V was clipped by 4 bases and J by 7 bases, with 7 bases between them. Germline lookup yields CDR1 SGHNT and CDR2 YENEEA. Specimen: PBMCs. The source of this sequence is a man between 60 and 75 years old in good health and CMV-seropositive. The rearrangement uses TRBV11-3 and TRBJ2-2, with D maybe TRBD1 (5 bases). The DNA for the CDR3 is TGTGCCAGCAGCTACAGGCGCGGGGAGCTGTTTTTT. Translation: CASSYRRGELFF.